These 23 T cell receptor beta chains were sequenced from one sample in a study of T cell changes during pregnancy in multiple sclerosis. Sequencing used immunoSEQ multiplex PCR; TCRdb keeps in-frame clones, though not all of them. The sample includes tens of thousands of clones, roughly 93% of them seen just once. The sample here was CD8+ T cells from peripheral blood mononuclear cells, taken after pregnancy. The source of these receptors is a female donor with multiple sclerosis, enrolled in a pregnancy study.

The count of this clone is one. The V call is TRBV4-2, the J call TRBJ2-5; 7 nucleotides line up with TRBD2. Trimming at V came to 1 base and at J to 3 bases, leaving 5 bases not matched to a gene. This CDR3 contains 15 residues. The germline CDR1 and CDR2 sequences are LGHNA and YNFKEQ. CDR3 loop: CASSQGPGTKETQYF. The CDR3 nucleotides are TGTGCCAGCAGCCAAGGCCCCGGGACTAAAGAGACCCAGTACTTC.

V and J are TRBV7-2 and TRBJ2-5, with 8 positions matching TRBD2. The CDR3 loop spans 15 amino acids. Germline values: CDR1 SGHTA, CDR2 FQGNSA. The junction had 7 bases not matched to a gene; V was cut back by 5 bases and J by 2 bases. CDR3 sequence reads: CASSTGGGPQETQYF. In nucleotides, the CDR3 is TGTGCCAGCAGCACCGGGGGGGGGCCGCAAGAGACCCAGTACTTC.

The J gene is TRBJ1-3, the V gene TRBV4-3, with D perhaps TRBD1 (6 bases). Per germline, CDR1 LGHNA and CDR2 YSLEER. The length of the CDR3 is 15 residues. With 0 bases removed from V and 2 bases from J, the gap between germline ends came to 8 bases. CDR3 sequence (DNA): TGCGCCAGCAGCCAAGATTGGGGGCCTGGAAACACCATATATTTT. It encodes CASSQDWGPGNTIYF.

This chain links TRBV15 with TRBJ1-5; D call uncertain. Trimming removed 1 base at V and 3 bases at J, with 7 bases between. Germline CDR1 and CDR2: LNHNV and YYDKDF (reference sequence). The CDR3 has 14 amino acids. CDR3 DNA sequence: TGTGCCACCAGCAGAGGCCAGTCCAATCAGCCCCAGCATTTT. The encoded protein is CATSRGQSNQPQHF.

The V gene is TRBV29-1, the J gene TRBJ2-7; tentatively, D is TRBD1 (6 bases). V dropped 7 bases and J dropped 4 bases, with 14 bases sitting between them. Germline V gene lookup returns CDR1 SQVTM and CDR2 ANQGSEA. CDR3 length equals 12 residues. CDR3 DNA sequence: TGCAGCGGCTTGGACAGAACATACGAGCAGTACTTC. This encodes CSGLDRTYEQYF.

This sequence joins TRBV7-9 and TRBJ2-3; possibly TRBD2 for D (6 bases). CDR3 length equals 15 residues. The V gene's germline CDR1 is SEHNR and CDR2 FQNEAQ (reference sequence). V was cut by 5 bases and J by 6 bases, with 18 bases left in between. As DNA, the CDR3 is TGTGCCAGCAGCCTGTTCGGGAGCCTTGGGGATACGCAGTATTTT. Its translation is CASSLFGSLGDTQYF.

This clone was seen once. J is TRBJ2-3 and V is TRBV7-9, with 9 bases aligning to TRBD2. Germline V gene sequence: CDR1 SEHNR, CDR2 FQNEAQ (reference sequence). The CDR3 runs 19 residues. The junction had 15 bases not matched to a gene; V was cut back by 5 bases and J by 0 bases. Here the CDR3 DNA reads TGTGCCAGCAGCGGAAGGACTAGCGAGACTCCGTCTAGCACAGATACGCAGTATTTT. Encoded protein: CASSGRTSETPSSTDTQYF.

The gene calls are TRBV19 and TRBJ1-1; the D is unclear. The V gene's germline CDR1 is LNHDA and CDR2 SQIVND (reference sequence). Trimming removed 1 base from V and 4 bases from J, with 10 bases in between. The CDR3 length is 14 residues. Here the CDR3 DNA reads TGTGCCAGTAGTATAGGAGGAGCCAGCACTGAAGCTTTCTTT. Translation: CASSIGGASTEAFF. Combining the CDR3 with reference TRBV19 and TRBJ1-1 gives the whole variable domain DGGITQSPKYLFRKEGQNVTLSCEQNLNHDAMYWYRQDPGQGLRLIYYSQIVNDFQKGDIAEGYSVSREKKESFPLTVTSAQKNPTAFYLCASSIGGASTEAFFGQGTRLTVV.

This chain joins TRBV29-1 and TRBJ1-1; D call uncertain. Trimming pared 4 bases from V and 1 base from J, leaving 4 bases between. The CDR3 is 11 residues long. Germline CDR1 reads SQVTM; CDR2 reads ANQGSEA. Here the CDR3 reads CSVGRNTEAFF. In DNA, the CDR3 is TGCAGCGTTGGCAGGAACACTGAAGCTTTCTTT.

J is TRBJ2-5 and V is TRBV9, with 7 bases fitting TRBD2. CDR3 length: 19 amino acids. V was pared by 3 bases and J by 4 bases, with 21 bases of the junction left unmatched. Germline CDR1 reads SGDLS; CDR2 reads YYNGEE. The CDR3 DNA sequence: TGTGCCAGCAGCGCCCCCCTTGGAGGGCGGGAGCTAGGAGGAGAGACCCAGTACTTC. This gives the protein CASSAPLGGRELGGETQYF.

This clone has more than one count but fewer than ten. The genes are TRBV7-6 and TRBJ1-1, with TRBD1 matching 7 bases. There are 14 residues in the CDR3. With V trimmed by 1 base and J by 4 bases, 3 bases remained unmatched. Germline values: CDR1 SGHVS, CDR2 FNYEAQ. Here the CDR3 DNA reads TGTGCCAGCAGCTTAGATCCAGGGGGCACTGAAGCTTTCTTT. This translates into CASSLDPGGTEAFF.

The chain employs TRBV2 and TRBJ2-2; possible D gene TRBD2, 5 bases. The CDR3 runs 14 residues. The ends were cut back, 7 bases at V and 6 bases at J, with 15 bases in the middle. Germline values: CDR1 SNHLY, CDR2 FYNNEI. The CDR3 reads CASNEERTAGELFF. CDR3 bases: TGTGCCAGCAACGAGGAGCGGACCGCCGGGGAGCTGTTTTTT.

The rearrangement uses TRBV27 and TRBJ2-3, with no clear D. The CDR3 covers 10 residues. Per the germline V gene, CDR1 is MNHEY and CDR2 is SMNVEV (reference sequence). V was clipped by 10 bases and J by 5 bases, with 7 bases between them. CDR3 sequence reads: CATPGDTQYF. The DNA for the CDR3 is TGTGCCACCCCCGGAGATACGCAGTATTTT.

The chain carries TRBV27 and TRBJ2-1, with 8 bases aligning to TRBD2. After removal of 8 bases from V and 0 bases from J, the junction contained 3 bases not matched to a gene. Germline loops: CDR1 MNHEY, CDR2 SMNVEV (reference sequence). There are 14 residues in the CDR3. CDR3 sequence reads: CASSLAGSYNEQFF. The CDR3 DNA reads as TGTGCCAGCTCTCTAGCGGGCTCCTACAATGAGCAGTTCTTC.

This rearrangement joins TRBV10-2 to TRBJ1-1, with D perhaps matching TRBD1 (6 bases). The CDR3 runs to 14 residues. Germline values: CDR1 WSHSY, CDR2 SAAADI. Trimming took 6 bases from V and 3 from J, leaving 14 bases between them. CDR3 coding DNA: TGCGCCAGCAGCCAGGGGCTAGGGGACACTGAAGCTTTCTTT. Its protein product is CASSQGLGDTEAFF.

The chain couples TRBV7-9 to TRBJ2-1; 8 nucleotides line up with TRBD1. The CDR3 loop spans 15 amino acids. V lost 3 bases, J lost 8 bases, and 9 bases stayed unmatched. Germline CDR1 reads SEHNR; CDR2 reads FQNEAQ (reference sequence). CDR3 nucleotides: TGTGCCAGCAGCTTGGGGCCAGGGGGCGGAGATGAGCAGTTCTTC. It specifies CASSLGPGGGDEQFF.

The chain couples TRBV19 to TRBJ2-1; no reliable D call. V gave up 7 bases and J gave up 4 bases, with 11 bases separating them. CDR1 and CDR2 from the germline V gene are LNHDA and SQIVND (reference sequence). The CDR3 is made up of 13 amino acids. The CDR3: CASTGDTYNEQFF. The DNA for the CDR3 is TGTGCCAGTACCGGTGACACTTACAATGAGCAGTTCTTC.

The rearrangement joins TRBV15 to TRBJ1-2; maybe TRBD1 (6 bases). Trimming left V 3 bases short and J 2 bases short, with 13 bases between. This CDR3 has 15 amino acids. Germline lookup yields CDR1 LNHNV and CDR2 YYDKDF (reference sequence). CDR3 sequence reads: CATSRGASSNYGYTF. The CDR3 coding sequence is TGTGCCACCAGCAGGGGGGCCAGCTCGAACTATGGCTACACCTTC.

J is TRBJ2-7 and V is TRBV18; 7 bases agree with TRBD1. The V gene's germline CDR1 is KGHSH and CDR2 LQKENI. J lost 0 bases, V lost 1 base, and 0 bases had no gene match. The CDR3 runs to 14 residues. DNA for the CDR3: TGTGCCAGCTCACCACGGGACAGCTCCTACGAGCAGTACTTC. It specifies CASSPRDSSYEQYF. Variable domain in full (rest from reference TRBV18 and TRBJ2-7): NAGVMQNPRHLVRRRGQEARLRCSPMKGHSHVYWYRQLPEEGLKFMVYLQKENIIDESGMPKERFSAEFPKEGPSILRIQQVVRGDSAAYFCASSPRDSSYEQYFGPGTRLTVT.

With respect to this clone: Because the CDR3's place on the DNA is in doubt, the DNA is left out and the CDR3 is given as listed by TCRdb. The V gene is TRBV27, the J gene TRBJ2-3; TRBD2, the D gene given by the table, was not confirmed from the DNA. Germline CDR1 MNHEY, CDR2 SMNVEV (reference sequence). Both ends counted, the CDR3 spans 17 residues. CDR3 protein: CASSTSVAGVQTDTQYF.

The chain has TRBV7-9 and TRBJ2-1; 11 bases line up with TRBD2. This CDR3 region has 12 residues. From germline, CDR1 is SEHNR and CDR2 FQNEAQ (reference sequence). The ends lost 5 bases at V and 14 bases at J; junction bases unmatched: 5. The CDR3 region has the DNA TGTGCCAGCAGCGAGACTAGCGGGGAGGAGTTCTTC. Amino acids: CASSETSGEEFF.

CDR3 loop: CASSASGTADQPQHF. CDR3 DNA sequence: TGTGCCAGCAGCGCCTCCGGGACAGCCGATCAGCCCCAGCATTTT. The gene calls are TRBV9 and TRBJ1-5, with 7 bases that match TRBD1. CDR1 is SGDLS, CDR2 YYNGEE, per germline. Trimming cost V 3 bases and J 5 bases; bases outside gene matches: 8. The CDR3 runs to 15 residues.

This clone was recorded only once. This chain links TRBV6-4 with TRBJ2-2; 8 bases map to TRBD1. Trimming removed 5 bases from V and 7 bases from J; junction bases left unmatched: 6. Per the germline V gene, CDR1 is MRHNA and CDR2 is SNTAGT. The CDR3 runs 14 residues. The CDR3, as DNA: TGTGCCAGCAGTCCCCAGGGGGCCGGCGGGGAGCTGTTTTTT. It translates to CASSPQGAGGELFF.